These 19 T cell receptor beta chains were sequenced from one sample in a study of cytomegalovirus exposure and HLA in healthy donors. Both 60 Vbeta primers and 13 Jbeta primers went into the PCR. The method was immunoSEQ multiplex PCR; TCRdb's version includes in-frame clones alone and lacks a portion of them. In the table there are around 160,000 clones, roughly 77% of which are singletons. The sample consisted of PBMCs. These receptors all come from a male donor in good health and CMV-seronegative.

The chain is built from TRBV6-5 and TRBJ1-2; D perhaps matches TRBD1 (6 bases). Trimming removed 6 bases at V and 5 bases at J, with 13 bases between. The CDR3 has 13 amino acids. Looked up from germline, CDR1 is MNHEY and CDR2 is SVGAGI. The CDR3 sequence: CASRETGSYGYTF. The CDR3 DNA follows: TGTGCCAGCAGGGAGACAGGTAGTTATGGCTACACCTTC.

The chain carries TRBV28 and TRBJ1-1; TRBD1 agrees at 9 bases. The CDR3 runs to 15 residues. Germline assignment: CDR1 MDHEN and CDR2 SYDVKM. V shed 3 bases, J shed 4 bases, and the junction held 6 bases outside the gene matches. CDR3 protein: CASSFGTGPVTEAFF. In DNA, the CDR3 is TGTGCCAGCAGTTTCGGGACAGGGCCGGTCACTGAAGCTTTCTTT.

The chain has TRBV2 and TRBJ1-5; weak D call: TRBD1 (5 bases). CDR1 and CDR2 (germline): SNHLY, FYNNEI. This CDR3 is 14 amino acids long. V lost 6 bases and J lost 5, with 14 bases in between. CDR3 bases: TGTGCCAGCAGCGCCGACAGCTTTGATCAGCCCCAGCATTTT. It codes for CASSADSFDQPQHF. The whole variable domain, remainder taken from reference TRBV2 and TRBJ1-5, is EPEVTQTPSHQVTQMGQEVILRCVPISNHLYFYWYRQILGQKVEFLVSFYNNEISEKSEIFDDQFSVERPDGSNFTLKIRSTKLEDSAMYFCASSADSFDQPQHFGDGTRLSIL.

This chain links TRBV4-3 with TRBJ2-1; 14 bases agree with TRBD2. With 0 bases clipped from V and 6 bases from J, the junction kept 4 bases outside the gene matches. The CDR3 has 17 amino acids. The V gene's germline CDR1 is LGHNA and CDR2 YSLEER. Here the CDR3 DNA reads TGCGCCAGCAGCCAAGACGTGGGACTAGCGGGAGTCAATGAGCAGTTCTTC. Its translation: CASSQDVGLAGVNEQFF.

CDR3 in DNA: TGTGCCATGGGGGCCGCAGGGGCTGGGGCCAACGTCCTGACTTTC. The encoded protein is CAMGAAGAGANVLTF. The V call is TRBV6-6, the J call TRBJ2-6, with D perhaps TRBD1 (6 bases). The germline V gene has CDR1 MNHNY and CDR2 SVGAGI (reference sequence). Trimming took 10 bases from V and 2 from J, leaving 15 bases between them. The CDR3 extends over 15 amino acids.

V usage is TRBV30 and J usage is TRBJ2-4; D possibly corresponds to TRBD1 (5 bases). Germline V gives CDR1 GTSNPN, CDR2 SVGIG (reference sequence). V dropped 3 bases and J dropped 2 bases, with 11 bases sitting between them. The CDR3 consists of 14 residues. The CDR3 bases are TGTGCCTGGAGCAGGGATTTTTCCAAAAACATTCAGTACTTC. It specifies CAWSRDFSKNIQYF.

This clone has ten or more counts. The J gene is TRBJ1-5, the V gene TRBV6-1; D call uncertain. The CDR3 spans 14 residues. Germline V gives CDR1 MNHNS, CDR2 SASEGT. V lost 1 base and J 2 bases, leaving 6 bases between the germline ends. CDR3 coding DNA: TGTGCCAGCAGTGAAGGGGCTGGCAATCAGCCCCAGCATTTT. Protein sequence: CASSEGAGNQPQHF.

CDR3 DNA sequence: TGTGCCAGCAGCCACCTAGTGGGACAGGGGGGAACTGAAGCTTTCTTT. It specifies CASSHLVGQGGTEAFF. J is TRBJ1-1 and V is TRBV7-2, with TRBD1 matching over 11 bases. Germline values: CDR1 SGHTA, CDR2 FQGNSA. The CDR3 contains 16 residues. V dropped 5 bases and J dropped 5; count of bases not matched to a gene: 10.

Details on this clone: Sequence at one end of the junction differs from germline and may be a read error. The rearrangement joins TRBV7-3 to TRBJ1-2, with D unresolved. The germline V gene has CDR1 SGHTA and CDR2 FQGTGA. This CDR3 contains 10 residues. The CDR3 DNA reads TGTGCCAGCAGCTCGGAGAGCGAACGATTC. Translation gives CASSSESERF.

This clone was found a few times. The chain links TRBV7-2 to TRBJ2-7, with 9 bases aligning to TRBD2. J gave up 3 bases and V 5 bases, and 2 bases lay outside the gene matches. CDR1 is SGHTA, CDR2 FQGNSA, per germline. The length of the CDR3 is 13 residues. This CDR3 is CASSQLAGYEQYF. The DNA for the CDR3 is TGTGCCAGCAGCCAACTAGCGGGCTACGAGCAGTACTTC.

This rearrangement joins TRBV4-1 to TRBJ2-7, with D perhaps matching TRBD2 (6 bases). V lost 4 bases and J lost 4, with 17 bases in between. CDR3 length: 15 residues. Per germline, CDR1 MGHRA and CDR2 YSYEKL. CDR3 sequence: CASSLREEGRYEQYF. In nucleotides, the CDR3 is TGCGCCAGCAGCCTCCGAGAGGAGGGGCGGTACGAGCAGTACTTC.

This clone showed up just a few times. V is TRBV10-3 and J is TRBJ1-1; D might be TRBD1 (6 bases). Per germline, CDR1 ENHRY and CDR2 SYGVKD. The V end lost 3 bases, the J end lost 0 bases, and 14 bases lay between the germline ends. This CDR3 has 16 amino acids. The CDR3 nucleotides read TGTGCCATCAGTGATCCAGGGGTGATAATGAACACTGAAGCTTTCTTT. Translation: CAISDPGVIMNTEAFF.

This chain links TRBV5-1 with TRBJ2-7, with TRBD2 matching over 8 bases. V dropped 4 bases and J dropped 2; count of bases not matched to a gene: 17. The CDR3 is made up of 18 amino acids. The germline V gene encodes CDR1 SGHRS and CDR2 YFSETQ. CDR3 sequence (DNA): TGCGCCAGCAGCCAACACTCTCCCGCTAGCGGGCTCACCTACGAGCAGTACTTC. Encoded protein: CASSQHSPASGLTYEQYF.

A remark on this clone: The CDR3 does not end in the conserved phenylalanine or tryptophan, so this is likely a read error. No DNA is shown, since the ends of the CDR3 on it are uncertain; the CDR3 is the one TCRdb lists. CDR3: CASSKSPHI. This chain links TRBV21-1 with TRBJ2-7; TRBD1 is the table's D call, not checked against the DNA. TRBV21-1 is an annotated pseudogene. The CDR3 spans 9 residues, counting both ends.

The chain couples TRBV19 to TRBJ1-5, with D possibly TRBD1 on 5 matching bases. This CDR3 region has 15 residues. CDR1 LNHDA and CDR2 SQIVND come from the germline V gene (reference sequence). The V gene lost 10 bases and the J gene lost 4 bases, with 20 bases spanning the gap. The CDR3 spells CATADIRRPNQPQHF. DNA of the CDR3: TGTGCCACGGCGGACATCCGAAGGCCTAATCAGCCCCAGCATTTT.

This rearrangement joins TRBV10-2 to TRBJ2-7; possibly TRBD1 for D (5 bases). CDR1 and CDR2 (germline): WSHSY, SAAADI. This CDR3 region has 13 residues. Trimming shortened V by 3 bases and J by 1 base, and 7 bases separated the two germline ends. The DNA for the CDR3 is TGCGCCAGCAGTGAAGGGGCGTCCTACGAGCAGTACTTC. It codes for CASSEGASYEQYF.

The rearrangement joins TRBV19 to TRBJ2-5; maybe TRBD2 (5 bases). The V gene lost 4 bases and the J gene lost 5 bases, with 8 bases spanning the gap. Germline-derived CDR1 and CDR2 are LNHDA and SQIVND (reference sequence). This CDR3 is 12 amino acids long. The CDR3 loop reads CASSTGFETQYF. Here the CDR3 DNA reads TGTGCCAGTAGTACGGGGTTTGAGACCCAGTACTTC.

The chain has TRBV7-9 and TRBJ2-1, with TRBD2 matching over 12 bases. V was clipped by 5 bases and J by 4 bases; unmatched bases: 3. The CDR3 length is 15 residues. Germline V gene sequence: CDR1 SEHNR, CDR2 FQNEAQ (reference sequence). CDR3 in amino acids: CASSPTSGRYNEQFF. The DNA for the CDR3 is TGTGCCAGCAGCCCGACTAGCGGGAGATACAATGAGCAGTTCTTC.

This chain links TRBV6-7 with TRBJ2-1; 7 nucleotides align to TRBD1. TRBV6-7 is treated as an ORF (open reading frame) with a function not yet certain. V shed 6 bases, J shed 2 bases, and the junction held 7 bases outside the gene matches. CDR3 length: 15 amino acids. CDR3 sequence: CASRLDQGAYNEQFF. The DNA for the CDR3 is TGTGCCAGCAGATTAGATCAGGGGGCCTACAATGAGCAGTTCTTC.